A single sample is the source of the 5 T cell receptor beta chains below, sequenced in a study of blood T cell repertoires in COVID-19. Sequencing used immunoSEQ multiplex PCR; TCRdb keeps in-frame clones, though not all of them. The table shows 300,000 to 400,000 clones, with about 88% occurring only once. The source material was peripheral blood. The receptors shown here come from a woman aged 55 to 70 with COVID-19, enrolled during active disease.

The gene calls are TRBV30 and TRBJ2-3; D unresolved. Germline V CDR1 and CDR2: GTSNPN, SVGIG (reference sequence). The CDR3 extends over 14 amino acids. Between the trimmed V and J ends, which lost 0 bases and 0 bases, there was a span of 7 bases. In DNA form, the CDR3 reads TGTGCCTGGAGTGTATCTTATAGCACAGATACGCAGTATTTT. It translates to CAWSVSYSTDTQYF.

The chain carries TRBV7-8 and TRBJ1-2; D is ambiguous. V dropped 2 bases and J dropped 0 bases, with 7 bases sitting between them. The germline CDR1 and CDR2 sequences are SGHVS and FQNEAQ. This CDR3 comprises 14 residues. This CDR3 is CASSLREANYGYTF. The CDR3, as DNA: TGTGCCAGCAGCTTAAGGGAGGCTAACTATGGCTACACCTTC.

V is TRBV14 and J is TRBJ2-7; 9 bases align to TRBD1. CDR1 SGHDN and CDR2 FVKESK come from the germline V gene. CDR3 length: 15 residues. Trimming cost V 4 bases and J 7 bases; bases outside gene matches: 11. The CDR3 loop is CASSPQTGGGIEQYF. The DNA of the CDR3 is TGTGCCAGCAGCCCTCAAACAGGGGGCGGAATAGAGCAGTACTTC.

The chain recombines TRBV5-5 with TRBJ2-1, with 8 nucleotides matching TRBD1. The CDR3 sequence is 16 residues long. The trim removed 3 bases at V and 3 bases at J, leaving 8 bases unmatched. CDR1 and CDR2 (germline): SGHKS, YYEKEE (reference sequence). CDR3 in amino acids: CASSSQPGQDYNEQFF. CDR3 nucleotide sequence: TGTGCCAGCAGCTCTCAGCCGGGACAGGACTACAATGAGCAGTTCTTC.

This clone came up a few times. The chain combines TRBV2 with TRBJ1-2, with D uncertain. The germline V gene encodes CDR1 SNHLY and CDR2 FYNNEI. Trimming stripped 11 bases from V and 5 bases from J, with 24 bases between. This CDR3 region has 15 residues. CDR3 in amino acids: CAQAEPTSPPYGYTF. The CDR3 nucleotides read TGTGCCCAAGCGGAACCGACCAGCCCCCCTTATGGCTACACCTTC.